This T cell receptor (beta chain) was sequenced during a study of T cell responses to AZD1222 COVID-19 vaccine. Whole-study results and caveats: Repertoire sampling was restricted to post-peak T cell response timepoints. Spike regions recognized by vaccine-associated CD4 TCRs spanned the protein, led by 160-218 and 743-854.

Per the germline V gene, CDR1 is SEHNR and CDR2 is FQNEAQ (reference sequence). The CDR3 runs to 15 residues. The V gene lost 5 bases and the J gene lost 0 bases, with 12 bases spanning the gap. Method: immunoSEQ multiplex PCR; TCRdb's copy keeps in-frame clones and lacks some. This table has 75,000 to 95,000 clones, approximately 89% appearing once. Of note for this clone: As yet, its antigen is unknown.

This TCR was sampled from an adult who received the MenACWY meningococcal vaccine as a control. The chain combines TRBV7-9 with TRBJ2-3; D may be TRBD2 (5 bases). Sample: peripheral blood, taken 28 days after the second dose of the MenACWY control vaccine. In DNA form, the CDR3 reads TGTGCCAGCAGCCCAAGGACTGAGAGCACAGATACGCAGTATTTT. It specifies CASSPRTESTDTQYF.